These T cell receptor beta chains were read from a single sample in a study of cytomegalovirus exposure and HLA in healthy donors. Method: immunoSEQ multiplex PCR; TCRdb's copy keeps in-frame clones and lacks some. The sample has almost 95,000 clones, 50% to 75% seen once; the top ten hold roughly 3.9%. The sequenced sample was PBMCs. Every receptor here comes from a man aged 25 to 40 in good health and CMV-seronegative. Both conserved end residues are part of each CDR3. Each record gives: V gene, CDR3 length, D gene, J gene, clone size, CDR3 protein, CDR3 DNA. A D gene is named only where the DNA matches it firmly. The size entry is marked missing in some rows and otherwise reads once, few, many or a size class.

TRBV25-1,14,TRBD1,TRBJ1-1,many,CASSETGGQTEAFF,TGTGCCAGCAGTGAGACAGGGGGACAGACTGAAGCTTTCTTT
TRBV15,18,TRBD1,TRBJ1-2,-,CATSSRPGTGGLVRGYTF,TGTGCCACCAGCTCGCGTCCCGGGACAGGGGGCTTGGTTAGGGGCTACACCTTC
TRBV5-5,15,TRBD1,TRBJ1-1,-,CASSLDAGGLTEAFF,TGTGCCAGCAGCTTGGATGCAGGGGGCTTAACTGAAGCTTTCTTT
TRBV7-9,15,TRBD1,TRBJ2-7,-,CASAPKLRQGNEQYF,TGTGCCAGCGCCCCGAAGTTGCGACAGGGGAACGAGCAGTACTTC
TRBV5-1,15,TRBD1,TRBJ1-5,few,CASSLNTGGVQPQHF,TGCGCCAGCAGCTTAAATACAGGGGGCGTTCAGCCCCAGCATTTT
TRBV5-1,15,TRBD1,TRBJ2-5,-,CASSLEGGRQETQYF,TGCGCCAGCAGCTTGGAAGGGGGCCGGCAAGAGACCCAGTACTTC
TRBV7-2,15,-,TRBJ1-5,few,CASSLSGTPNQPQHF,TGTGCCAGCAGCTTGAGCGGGACGCCCAATCAGCCCCAGCATTTT
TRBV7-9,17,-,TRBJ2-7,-,CASSSWGQAEKPGVTRF,TGTGCCAGCAGCTCATGGGGGCAGGCCGAAAAACCAGGGGTAACTCGCTTC
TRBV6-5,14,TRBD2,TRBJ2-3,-,CASSYSGEPNTQYF,TGTGCCAGCAGTTACAGCGGGGAACCAAATACGCAGTATTTT
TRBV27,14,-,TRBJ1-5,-,CASSLRGLNQPQHF,TGTGCCAGCAGTTTAAGGGGCCTCAATCAGCCCCAGCATTTT
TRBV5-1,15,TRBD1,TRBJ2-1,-,CASSLTGASYNEQFF,TGCGCCAGCAGCCTGACAGGGGCGTCCTACAATGAGCAGTTCTTC
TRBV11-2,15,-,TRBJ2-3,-,CASSLLMAGTDTQYF,TGTGCCAGCAGCTTACTGATGGCGGGCACAGATACGCAGTATTTT
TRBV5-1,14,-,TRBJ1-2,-,CASSLDSPNYGYTF,TGCGCCAGCAGCCTGGACAGCCCCAACTATGGCTACACCTTC
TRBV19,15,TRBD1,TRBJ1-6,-,CASSAGTGGSSPLHF,TGTGCCAGTAGTGCCGGGACAGGGGGCTCTTCACCCCTCCACTTT
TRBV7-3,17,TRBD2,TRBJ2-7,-,CASRFRVAGSTNYEQYF,TGTGCCAGCAGATTTAGGGTAGCGGGCTCGACTAATTACGAGCAGTACTTC
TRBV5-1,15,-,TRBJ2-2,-,CASSLAGSNTGELFF,TGCGCCAGCAGCTTGGCGGGGTCGAACACCGGGGAGCTGTTTTTT
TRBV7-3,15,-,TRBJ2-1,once,CASSLWRLPYNEQFF,TGTGCCAGCAGCTTATGGAGGCTCCCCTACAATGAGCAGTTCTTC
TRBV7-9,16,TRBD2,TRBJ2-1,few,CSSSLISGSRGNEQFF,TGTTCCAGCAGCTTAATTAGCGGGAGTCGGGGCAATGAGCAGTTCTTC
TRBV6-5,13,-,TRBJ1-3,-,CASRRYSGNTIYF,TGTGCCAGCAGGAGATACTCTGGAAACACCATATATTTT
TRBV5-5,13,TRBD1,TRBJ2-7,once,CASLGQGYYEQYF,TGTGCCAGCTTGGGACAGGGTTATTACGAGCAGTACTTC
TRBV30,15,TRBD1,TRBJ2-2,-,CAWSVGDRGSGELFF,TGTGCCTGGAGTGTAGGCGACAGGGGCTCCGGGGAGCTGTTTTTT
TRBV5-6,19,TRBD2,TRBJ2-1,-,CASSLGGPSGRAGYNEQFF,TGTGCCAGCAGCTTGGGGGGGCCTAGCGGGAGGGCCGGGTACAATGAGCAGTTCTTC
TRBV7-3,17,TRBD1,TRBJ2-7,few,CASSLNPPDRGIGEQYF,TGTGCCAGCAGCTTAAATCCGCCGGACAGGGGTATAGGCGAGCAGTACTTC
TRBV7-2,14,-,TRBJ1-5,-,CASSLDAGNQPQHF,TGTGCCAGCAGCTTGGATGCGGGCAATCAGCCCCAGCATTTT
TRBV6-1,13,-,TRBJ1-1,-,CASKTTGNTEAFF,TGTGCCAGCAAGACAACAGGGAACACTGAAGCTTTCTTT
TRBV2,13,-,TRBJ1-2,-,CASSRRQDSGYTF,TGTGCCAGCAGTCGACGACAGGATAGTGGCTACACCTTC
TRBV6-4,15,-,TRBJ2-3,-,CASSTGDRHTDTQYF,TGTGCCAGCAGTACGGGCGACAGACACACAGATACGCAGTATTTT
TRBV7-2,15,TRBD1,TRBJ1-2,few,CASSLQGRSDYGYTF,TGTGCCAGCAGCCTACAGGGGAGGTCTGACTATGGCTACACCTTC
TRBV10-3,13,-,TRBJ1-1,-,CAISERGNTEAFF,TGTGCCATCAGTGAGAGGGGGAACACTGAAGCTTTCTTT
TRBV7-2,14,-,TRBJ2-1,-,CASSLAQDFHEQFF,TGTGCCAGCAGCTTAGCGCAAGACTTCCATGAGCAGTTCTTC